These 18 T cell receptor beta chains were sequenced from one sample in a study of blood T cell repertoires in COVID-19. Generated by immunoSEQ multiplex PCR, the TCRdb table keeps only in-frame clones and is missing some. In the table there are approximately 330,000 clones, roughly 90% of which are singletons. The sequenced sample consisted of peripheral blood. All receptors come from a man between 25 and 39 years old with COVID-19, enrolled during active disease.

V is TRBV28 and J is TRBJ1-1; D call uncertain. The CDR3 covers 16 residues. V was cut by 8 bases and J by 3 bases, with 22 bases left in between. The V gene's germline CDR1 is MDHEN and CDR2 SYDVKM. CDR3 nucleotides: TGTGCCAGCCGGGGTCCGCCTTGGGGTTTGGACACTGAAGCTTTCTTT. This translates into CASRGPPWGLDTEAFF.

The rearrangement joins TRBV29-1 to TRBJ1-2; D ambiguous. Germline CDR1 is SQVTM and CDR2 is ANQGSEA. Deletions cut 7 bases from V and 4 bases from J, with 19 bases between. The CDR3 totals 14 residues. The CDR3 coding sequence is TGCAGCGCTGACGTTGCGCTGGGCCTCTATGGCTACACCTTC. Its protein is CSADVALGLYGYTF.

This clone was detected once. The chain combines TRBV7-2 with TRBJ2-5; D is possibly TRBD1 (5 bases). Between the trimmed V and J ends, which lost 8 bases and 5 bases, there was a span of 18 bases. CDR3 size: 14 residues. Germline lookup yields CDR1 SGHTA and CDR2 FQGNSA. The CDR3 coding sequence is TGTGCCAGCCTCCCGGACATAGTTCAGGAGACCCAGTACTTC. Translating gives CASLPDIVQETQYF.

This sequence joins TRBV5-1 and TRBJ2-5, with D possibly TRBD2 on 6 matching bases. The CDR3 is 14 amino acids. Germline V gene sequence: CDR1 SGHRS, CDR2 YFSETQ. V dropped 2 bases and J dropped 4 bases, with 12 bases sitting between them. As DNA, the CDR3 is TGCGCCAGCAGCTTTACGGGAGTCGGAGAGACCCAGTACTTC. This translates into CASSFTGVGETQYF.

The chain joins TRBV5-4 to TRBJ2-7, with 8 bases matching TRBD2. CDR1 is SGHNT and CDR2 is YYREEE in the germline V gene (reference sequence). There are 14 residues in the CDR3. Trimming took 5 bases from V and 5 from J; bases not matched to a gene: 9. The CDR3 is CASRSSGSGNEQYF. CDR3 in DNA: TGTGCCAGCAGATCAAGCGGGAGCGGGAACGAGCAGTACTTC.

CDR3 protein: CASSRFPGTATEAFF. As DNA, the CDR3 is TGTGCCAGCAGTCGGTTTCCCGGGACAGCTACTGAAGCTTTCTTT. The V gene is TRBV27, the J gene TRBJ1-1; TRBD1 aligns across 7 bases. Germline lookup yields CDR1 MNHEY and CDR2 SMNVEV (reference sequence). V gave up 5 bases and J gave up 5 bases; unmatched junction bases: 11. The CDR3 has 15 amino acids.

The chain carries TRBV7-2 and TRBJ1-2, with 10 nucleotides matching TRBD1. V lost 3 bases, J lost 6 bases, and 4 bases stayed unmatched. This CDR3 has 14 amino acids. Germline-derived CDR1 and CDR2 are SGHTA and FQGNSA. For the CDR3, the DNA is TGTGCCAGCAGCTTTATCGGGACAGGGGATGGCTACACCTTC. Translating it yields CASSFIGTGDGYTF.

The chain couples TRBV29-1 to TRBJ2-2, with TRBD2 matching 8 bases. This CDR3 is 16 amino acids long. J was trimmed by 3 bases and V by 1 base; bases with no gene match: 7. CDR1 and CDR2 (germline): SQVTM, ANQGSEA. The CDR3 spells CSVEGGSGGYTGELFF. CDR3 DNA sequence: TGCAGCGTTGAAGGGGGCTCGGGGGGGTACACCGGGGAGCTGTTTTTT.

Notes on this clone: Other DNA sequences of this sample code for an identical CDR3. The genes are TRBV6-5 and TRBJ2-1; tentative D call: TRBD1 (6 bases). V lost 6 bases and J lost 6, with 12 bases in between. CDR1 and CDR2 (germline): MNHEY, SVGAGI. This CDR3 comprises 13 residues. CDR3 residues: CASRTSGVNEQFF. CDR3 DNA: TGTGCCAGCAGGACTTCAGGGGTCAATGAGCAGTTCTTC.

The CDR3 coding sequence is TGTGCCAGCAGTTTGGGGAGCGGGGGGACCTACGAGCAGTACTTC. Amino acids: CASSLGSGGTYEQYF. V and J are TRBV7-6 and TRBJ2-7, with TRBD2 matching over 9 bases. CDR1 SGHVS and CDR2 FNYEAQ come from the germline V gene. Trimming took 6 bases from V and 2 from J; bases not matched to a gene: 8. CDR3 length: 15 amino acids.

This chain connects TRBV4-3 to TRBJ1-1, with 7 bases matching TRBD1. This CDR3 has 17 residues. With 1 base clipped from V and 1 base from J, the junction kept 9 bases outside the gene matches. Looked up from germline, CDR1 is LGHNA and CDR2 is YSLEER. CDR3 protein: CASSQGLATGRNTEAFF. In DNA, the CDR3 is TGCGCCAGCAGCCAAGGGTTAGCGACAGGGAGGAACACTGAAGCTTTCTTT.

The chain couples TRBV9 to TRBJ2-1; 12 bases line up with TRBD2. From germline, CDR1 is SGDLS and CDR2 YYNGEE. The CDR3 has 20 residues. V lost 3 bases, J lost 2 bases, and 15 bases stayed unmatched. The CDR3 here is CASSAPSRASGRAAYNEQFF. The CDR3 DNA reads TGTGCCAGCAGCGCCCCCTCGAGGGCTAGCGGGAGGGCCGCCTACAATGAGCAGTTCTTC.

Remarks on this clone: One junction end disagrees with the germline gene, perhaps due to a read error. V gene TRBV5-6 combines with J gene TRBJ2-5; weak D call: TRBD2 (5 bases). CDR3 length: 16 amino acids. Per the germline V gene, CDR1 is SGHDT and CDR2 is YYEEEE. The CDR3 coding sequence is TGTGCCAGCAGCTTACTTTCCAGTGACTACCAGGAGACCCAGTACTTC. Its protein product is CASSLLSSDYQETQYF.

The rearrangement uses TRBV5-8 and TRBJ1-2; no clear D gene. The CDR3 loop spans 18 amino acids. Germline V lookup: CDR1 SGHTS, CDR2 YDEGEE. V lost 1 base to trimming and J lost 1 base, with 20 bases between them. The CDR3 DNA is TGTGCCAGCAGCTTGTTGCCCCCAGGTCGTTTTAATAACTATGGCTACACCTTC. Translating it yields CASSLLPPGRFNNYGYTF.

The chain combines TRBV6-5 with TRBJ1-1, with D unresolved. In germline, CDR1 is MNHEY, CDR2 SVGAGI. The V end lost 2 bases, the J end lost 4 bases, and 8 bases lay between the germline ends. CDR3 length: 13 amino acids. The CDR3 sequence is CASSYGPPTEAFF. The CDR3 DNA follows: TGTGCCAGCAGTTACGGGCCACCCACTGAAGCTTTCTTT.

A single count supports this clone. V gene TRBV12-3 or TRBV12-4 combines with J gene TRBJ1-5; no clear D. This CDR3 has 13 residues. The V end was cut by 5 bases, the J end by 3 bases, with 8 bases between. CDR3 amino acids: CASSRLYNQPQHF. The CDR3 DNA is TGTGCCAGCAGTAGACTCTACAATCAGCCCCAGCATTTT.

J is TRBJ2-5 and V is TRBV19; 7 bases agree with TRBD2. J gave up 5 bases and V 6 bases, and 6 bases lay outside the gene matches. Looked up from germline, CDR1 is LNHDA and CDR2 is SQIVND (reference sequence). The CDR3 spans 13 residues. Here the CDR3 DNA reads TGTGCCAGTAGCCTGGGAGGGTTTGAGACCCAGTACTTC. Encoded protein: CASSLGGFETQYF.

The CDR3 sequence is CASSPDRSRTNYGYTF. CDR3 DNA sequence: TGTGCCAGCAGCCCGGACAGGTCGCGCACTAACTATGGCTACACCTTC. The J gene is TRBJ1-2, the V gene TRBV7-2; 7 bases match TRBD1. Germline V gives CDR1 SGHTA, CDR2 FQGNSA. V was pared by 5 bases and J by 0 bases, with 9 bases of the junction left unmatched. The CDR3 spans 16 residues. Full variable domain (rest looked up from reference TRBV7-2 and TRBJ1-2): GAGVSQSPSNKVTEKGKDVELRCDPISGHTALYWYRQSLGQGLEFLIYFQGNSAPDKSGLPSDRFSAERTGGSVSTLTIQRTQQEDSAVYLCASSPDRSRTNYGYTFGSGTRLTVV.